The source of this T cell receptor (beta chain) is a study of fetal regulatory T cell absence and autoimmunity. General study results and limits: Broadly similar TRB gene family usage was seen in pancreas and cord blood.

Germline lookup yields CDR1 SGHAT and CDR2 FQNNGV. Trimming took 5 bases from V and 3 from J; bases not matched to a gene: 7. The CDR3 loop spans 15 amino acids. Libraries were prepared by immunoSEQ multiplex PCR; TCRdb keeps only in-frame clonotypes and omits some of them. The sample shows more than 85,000 clones, about two thirds of them seen only once. With regard to this clone: The antigen remains unidentified.

Input material: pancreas tissue. The gene calls are TRBV11-2 and TRBJ1-2, with 9 nucleotides matching TRBD1. The source of this sequence is a male donor with IPEX syndrome. CDR3 protein: CASSKRTGAYYGYTF. The DNA of the CDR3 is TGTGCCAGCAGCAAAAGGACAGGGGCCTACTATGGCTACACCTTC.